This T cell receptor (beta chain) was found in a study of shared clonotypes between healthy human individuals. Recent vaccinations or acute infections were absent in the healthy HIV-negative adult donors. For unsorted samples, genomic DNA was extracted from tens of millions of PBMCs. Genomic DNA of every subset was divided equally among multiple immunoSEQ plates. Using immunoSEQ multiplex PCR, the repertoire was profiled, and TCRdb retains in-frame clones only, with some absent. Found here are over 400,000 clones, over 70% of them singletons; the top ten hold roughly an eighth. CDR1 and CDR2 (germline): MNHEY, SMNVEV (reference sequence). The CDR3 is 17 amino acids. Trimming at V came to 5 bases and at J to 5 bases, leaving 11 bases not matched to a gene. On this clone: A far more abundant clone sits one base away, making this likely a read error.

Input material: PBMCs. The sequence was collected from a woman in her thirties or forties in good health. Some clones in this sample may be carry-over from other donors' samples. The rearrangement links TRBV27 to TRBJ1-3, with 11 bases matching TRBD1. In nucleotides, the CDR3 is TGTGCCAGCAGTCCGCGCTGGACAGGGGGCGAGCGAAACACCATATATTTT. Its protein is CASSPRWTGGERNTIYF.